These T cell receptor beta chains were read from a single sample in a study of human T cells and chemical hapten exposure. TCRdb processed the RACE reads anew with MiXCR; each CDR3 protein has one entry. The repertoire holds tens of thousands of distinct CDR3 sequences, with more than 8% as singletons. The specimen was whole blood, collected in connection with sensitization to the hapten diphenylcyclopropenone (DPC). The receptors stem from a man aged 40-49 years with alopecia areata. Some clones in this sample may be carry-over from other donors' samples. Each CDR3 is given with its conserved first and last residue. Fields, in order: J gene, V gene, D gene, clone size, CDR3 protein, CDR3 DNA. The D gene is left open where the match is weak. Clone size appears in some rows only: once, few, many, or a class for an expanded clone.

TRBJ1-6	TRBV9	TRBD1	NA	CASSVGGTGYNSPLHF	TGTGCCAGCAGCGTAGGAGGGACAGGGTACAATTCACCCCTCCACTTT
TRBJ1-1	TRBV28	NA	once	CASTELNTEAFF	TGTGCCAGCACAGAACTCAACACTGAAGCTTTCTTT
TRBJ1-1	TRBV29-1	NA	many	CSVAFGVNTEAFF	TGCAGCGTTGCCTTTGGGGTTAACACTGAAGCTTTCTTT
TRBJ2-3	TRBV7-9	TRBD1	many	CASSPATGVSTDTQYF	TGTGCCAGCAGCCCGGCGACAGGGGTTAGCACAGATACGCAGTATTTT
TRBJ2-1	TRBV19	NA	many	CASSIGGSISYNEQFF	TGTGCCAGTAGTATTGGTGGGAGTATCTCCTACAATGAGCAGTTCTTC
TRBJ2-3	TRBV7-9	TRBD2	NA	CASSSWTSGDKDTQYF	TGTGCCAGCAGCTCCTGGACTAGCGGAGATAAAGATACGCAGTATTTT
TRBJ2-5	TRBV9	NA	few	CASSVDPGPQETQYF	TGTGCCAGCAGCGTAGATCCAGGGCCACAAGAGACCCAGTACTTC
TRBJ2-3	TRBV7-3	NA	NA	CASSSSGTDTQYF	TGTGCCAGCAGCTCATCGGGCACAGATACGCAGTATTTT
TRBJ1-6	TRBV28	NA	NA	CASSLGTGNSPLHF	TGTGCCAGCAGTTTAGGGACGGGAAATTCACCCCTCCACTTT
TRBJ2-5	TRBV29-1	NA	few	CSVGRGTQETQYF	TGCAGCGTCGGCAGGGGAACACAAGAGACCCAGTACTTC
TRBJ2-1	TRBV6-5	NA	NA	CASSWGSGVEQFF	TGTGCCAGCAGTTGGGGTAGCGGAGTCGAGCAGTTCTTC
TRBJ1-3	TRBV18	NA	few	CASSPTTISGNTIYF	TGTGCCAGCTCACCAACAACGATCTCTGGAAACACCATATATTTT
TRBJ2-5	TRBV21-1	NA	many	CASSKGGRPSGETQYF	TGTGCCAGCAGCAAAGGAGGCCGGCCAAGTGGGGAGACCCAGTACTTC
TRBJ2-3	TRBV5-6	NA	NA	CASSRKTGTSTDTQYF	TGTGCCAGCAGCCGGAAAACAGGGACTTCCACAGATACGCAGTATTTT
TRBJ2-7	TRBV20-1	NA	once	CSASGASYEQYF	TGCAGTGCTAGTGGGGCTTCTTACGAGCAGTACTTC
TRBJ1-5	TRBV18	NA	NA	CASSFQRVRYSNQPQHF	TGTGCCAGCTCATTCCAGAGGGTAAGATATAGCAATCAGCCCCAGCATTTT
TRBJ2-4	TRBV6-2/TRBV6-3	NA	few	CASRRDLNIQYF	TGTGCCAGCAGACGGGACTTAAACATTCAGTACTTC
TRBJ1-5	TRBV6-6	NA	NA	CASSSGSSNQPQHF	TGTGCCAGCAGTTCCGGGAGTAGCAATCAGCCCCAGCATTTT
TRBJ2-1	TRBV6-2/TRBV6-3	NA	few	CASSYDFRVGVGEQFF	TGTGCCAGCAGTTACGACTTCCGGGTCGGGGTCGGTGAGCAGTTCTTC
TRBJ1-1	TRBV3-1	NA	few	CASSQGSTVTTEAFF	TGTGCCAGCAGCCAAGGCAGCACCGTAACCACTGAAGCTTTCTTT
TRBJ2-1	TRBV13	TRBD2	many	CASSLGLAGVNEQFF	TGTGCCAGCAGCTTAGGCCTAGCGGGAGTGAATGAGCAGTTCTTC
TRBJ1-5	TRBV6-5	NA	many	CASSTQGNQPQHF	TGTGCCAGCAGTACTCAGGGCAATCAGCCCCAGCATTTT
TRBJ1-1	TRBV6-6	NA	NA	CASSYPELRDTEAFF	TGTGCCAGCAGTTACCCGGAACTTCGGGACACTGAAGCTTTCTTT
TRBJ2-1	TRBV19	TRBD2	many	CASSMTSGYNEQFF	TGTGCCAGTAGTATGACTAGCGGTTACAATGAGCAGTTCTTC
TRBJ2-6	TRBV10-3	NA	few	CAINLREKSSGANVLTF	TGTGCCATCAACCTAAGGGAGAAGAGCTCTGGGGCCAACGTCCTGACTTTC
TRBJ2-1	TRBV3-1	NA	NA	CASSLTGTFDNEQFF	TGTGCCAGCAGCCTTACCGGGACTTTCGACAATGAGCAGTTCTTC
TRBJ2-7	TRBV28	NA	few	CASSLAQGFYEQYF	TGTGCCAGCAGTTTAGCGCAGGGCTTCTACGAGCAGTACTTC
TRBJ2-2	TRBV12-3/TRBV12-4	NA	few	CASSSSMNTGELFF	TGTGCCAGCAGTTCATCAATGAACACCGGGGAGCTGTTTTTT
TRBJ2-7	TRBV7-2	NA	few	CASSTSWGRNTYEQYF	TGTGCCAGCAGCACTTCGTGGGGCCGAAATACCTACGAGCAGTACTTC
TRBJ2-6	TRBV7-2	NA	many	CASSSRSSGANVLTF	TGTGCCAGCAGCTCTCGGTCCTCTGGGGCCAACGTCCTGACTTTC
TRBJ1-1	TRBV11-2	NA	NA	CASSLHANTEAFF	TGTGCCAGCAGCTTACACGCGAACACTGAAGCTTTCTTT
TRBJ1-1	TRBV5-1	NA	NA	CASSLTGRTEAFF	TGCGCCAGCAGCTTGACCGGGAGGACTGAAGCTTTCTTT
TRBJ2-5	TRBV2	NA	many	CASSGDSRYQETQYF	TGTGCCAGCAGCGGCGACAGCCGTTATCAAGAGACCCAGTACTTC
TRBJ2-1	TRBV12-3/TRBV12-4	NA	many	CASSLKGSTYNEQFF	TGTGCCAGCAGTTTAAAGGGGTCAACCTACAATGAGCAGTTCTTC
TRBJ2-2	TRBV7-6	NA	many	CASSANQAAGELFF	TGTGCCAGCAGCGCCAATCAGGCTGCCGGGGAGCTGTTTTTT
TRBJ2-2	TRBV2	NA	few	CASIDQGGVTGELFF	TGTGCCAGCATCGACCAGGGTGGCGTCACCGGGGAGCTGTTTTTT
TRBJ2-3	TRBV5-4	TRBD2	many	CASSLAGGADTQYF	TGTGCCAGCAGCTTGGCGGGAGGGGCAGATACGCAGTATTTT
TRBJ1-1	TRBV10-3	NA	few	CAIRTDGVTEAFF	TGTGCCATCAGGACGGACGGTGTCACTGAAGCTTTCTTT
TRBJ1-2	TRBV5-1	TRBD1	few	CASSPGQAHEGGYTF	TGCGCCAGCAGCCCGGGACAGGCCCATGAGGGAGGCTACACCTTC
TRBJ2-7	TRBV7-3	TRBD2	few	CASSYGLAGYEQYF	TGTGCCAGCAGCTACGGACTAGCGGGTTACGAGCAGTACTTC
TRBJ2-7	TRBV20-1	NA	NA	CSASTFGTIYSEQYF	TGCAGTGCTAGTACTTTCGGGACGATTTACTCCGAGCAGTACTTC
TRBJ1-5	TRBV12-3/TRBV12-4	TRBD1	many	CASSSQRTGNSNQPQHF	TGTGCCAGCAGTTCACAGCGGACAGGGAATAGCAATCAGCCCCAGCATTTT
TRBJ1-2	TRBV28	NA	many	CASTDRSYGYTF	TGTGCCAGCACCGACCGGAGCTATGGCTACACCTTC
TRBJ2-6	TRBV24-1	NA	few	CATSDRPGTISSSGANVLTF	TGTGCCACCAGTGATCGACCCGGGACAATCTCTAGCTCTGGGGCCAACGTCCTGACTTTC
TRBJ2-5	TRBV10-3	NA	few	CAISDPGKNGETQYF	TGTGCCATCAGTGATCCAGGGAAGAACGGAGAGACCCAGTACTTC
TRBJ2-7	TRBV28	NA	NA	CASSLWESSYEQYF	TGTGCCAGCAGTTTATGGGAGAGCTCCTACGAGCAGTACTTC
TRBJ2-6	TRBV2	TRBD2	many	CASSRLAGAGANVLTF	TGTGCCAGCAGTCGTCTAGCGGGAGCTGGGGCCAACGTCCTGACTTTC
TRBJ2-1	TRBV7-3	NA	few	CASSSATEQFF	TGTGCCAGCAGCTCCGCTACCGAGCAGTTCTTC
TRBJ2-1	TRBV6-2/TRBV6-3	TRBD2	few	CASTPASGMSSYNEQFF	TGTGCCAGCACCCCCGCTAGCGGGATGAGCTCCTACAATGAGCAGTTCTTC
TRBJ2-4	TRBV4-3	NA	few	CASSQDLRDLENIQYF	TGCGCCAGCAGCCAAGATCTCAGGGATCTCGAAAACATTCAGTACTTC